A single sample is the source of the 10 T cell receptor beta chains below, sequenced in a study of identical twins. TCRdb redid the calling of the 5' RACE reads with MiXCR, one entry per CDR3 protein. This table holds roughly 570,000 distinct CDR3 sequences, 9% to 10% found once. The same sample was also used in a study of yellow fever vaccine responses in identical twins.

The sample taken for sequencing was PBMCs. These receptors all come from a woman between 18 and 30 years old in good health.

This clonotype appeared many times. The chain links TRBV12-3 or TRBV12-4 to TRBJ2-1, with D hard to call. The V end lost 6 bases, the J end lost 4 bases, and 19 bases lay between the germline ends. The CDR3 spans 16 residues. The CDR3 DNA reads TGTGCCAGCAGCTTTTGGATCATCGGTCGGTACAATGAGCAGTTCTTC. Translated: CASSFWIIGRYNEQFF.

As to this clonotype: A single base separates this from a much larger clone, so it may be a read error. This chain uses TRBV29-1 with TRBJ2-7; D tentatively fits TRBD1 or TRBD2 (6 bases each). This CDR3 has 14 amino acids. Germline CDR1 is SQVTM and CDR2 is ANQGSEA. Trimming cost V 4 bases and J 3 bases, with 16 bases left between them. DNA for the CDR3: TGCAGCGTTGCTTACAGGGAGGTGGTCTACGAGCAGTACTTC. As protein: CSVAYREVVYEQYF.

The chain combines TRBV10-3 with TRBJ2-3, with D maybe TRBD2 (6 bases). Trimming took 1 base from V and 2 from J, leaving 16 bases between them. CDR1 is ENHRY, CDR2 SYGVKD, per germline. This CDR3 region has 17 residues. CDR3 bases: TGTGCCATCAGTGAGTTACCTCGCGGGGAGGACACAGATACGCAGTATTTT. It encodes CAISELPRGEDTDTQYF.

The CDR3 reads CSARLRAKSNYGYTF. The CDR3 DNA reads as TGCAGTGCTAGGCTTAGGGCCAAAAGTAACTATGGCTACACCTTC. The rearrangement links TRBV20-1 to TRBJ1-2, with D unresolved. Germline CDR1 DFQATT, CDR2 SNEGSKA (reference sequence). V lost 3 bases and J 1 base, leaving 15 bases between the germline ends. The CDR3 length is 15 residues.

This clonotype was counted a few times. The chain joins TRBV6-1 to TRBJ2-1, with D possibly being TRBD2 (6 bases). There are 15 residues in the CDR3. Per the germline V gene, CDR1 is MNHNS and CDR2 is SASEGT. The V gene lost 7 bases and the J gene lost 5 bases, with 18 bases spanning the gap. The CDR3 DNA follows: TGTGCCAGCATCCTCGGCGGGGCCCCAAACAATGAGCAGTTCTTC. Its protein is CASILGGAPNNEQFF.

This clonotype was seen a handful of times. The J gene is TRBJ2-5, the V gene TRBV20-1; 13 nucleotides agree with TRBD2. V lost 5 bases to trimming and J lost 2 bases; unmatched junction nucleotides: 2. Germline assignment: CDR1 DFQATT and CDR2 SNEGSKA (reference sequence). The CDR3 is 14 residues long. DNA of the CDR3: TGCAGTGCTTCGACTAGCGGGGGGCAAGAGACCCAGTACTTC. Its protein product is CSASTSGGQETQYF.

The CDR3 DNA sequence: TGCAGCGTTGACGGCCAGGACTCCTACAATGAGCAGTTCTTC. Translated, it gives CSVDGQDSYNEQFF. The chain employs TRBV29-1 and TRBJ2-1; D is ambiguous. Germline V CDR1 and CDR2: SQVTM, ANQGSEA. The CDR3 spans 14 residues. The V end lost 3 bases, the J end lost 0 bases, and 9 bases lay between the germline ends.

This clonotype has more than one count but fewer than ten. This chain connects TRBV7-9 to TRBJ2-3; D is perhaps TRBD1 (6 bases). CDR1 is SEHNR, CDR2 FQNEAQ, per germline (reference sequence). The CDR3 covers 14 residues. V lost 5 bases and J lost 11, with 20 bases in between. The CDR3 protein is CASSPAELQGWQYF. The CDR3 DNA sequence: TGTGCCAGCAGCCCTGCCGAATTACAGGGATGGCAGTATTTT.

The genes are TRBV7-3 and TRBJ2-2; D unresolved. Germline-derived CDR1 and CDR2 are SGHTA and FQGTGA. The CDR3 is made up of 14 amino acids. The germline V and J ends were trimmed by 3 bases and 0 bases, with 5 bases remaining between them. In nucleotides, the CDR3 is TGTGCCAGCAGCTTTTACGCGAACACCGGGGAGCTGTTTTTT. It yields the protein CASSFYANTGELFF.

This clonotype was detected only a few times. The chain joins TRBV11-2 to TRBJ2-1, with TRBD1 matching 10 bases. V shed 5 bases and J 2 bases; nucleotides not matched to a gene: 6. Germline loops: CDR1 SGHAT, CDR2 FQNNGV. The CDR3 runs 16 residues. The CDR3 spells CASSPWTGGAYNEQFF. The CDR3 bases are TGTGCCAGCAGCCCCTGGACAGGGGGGGCCTACAATGAGCAGTTCTTC. The full variable domain, its missing parts supplied by reference TRBV11-2 and TRBJ2-1, is EAGVAQSPRYKIIEKRQSVAFWCNPISGHATLYWYQQILGQGPKLLIQFQNNGVVDDSQLPKDRFSAERLKGVDSTLKIQPAKLEDSAVYLCASSPWTGGAYNEQFFGPGTRLTVL.